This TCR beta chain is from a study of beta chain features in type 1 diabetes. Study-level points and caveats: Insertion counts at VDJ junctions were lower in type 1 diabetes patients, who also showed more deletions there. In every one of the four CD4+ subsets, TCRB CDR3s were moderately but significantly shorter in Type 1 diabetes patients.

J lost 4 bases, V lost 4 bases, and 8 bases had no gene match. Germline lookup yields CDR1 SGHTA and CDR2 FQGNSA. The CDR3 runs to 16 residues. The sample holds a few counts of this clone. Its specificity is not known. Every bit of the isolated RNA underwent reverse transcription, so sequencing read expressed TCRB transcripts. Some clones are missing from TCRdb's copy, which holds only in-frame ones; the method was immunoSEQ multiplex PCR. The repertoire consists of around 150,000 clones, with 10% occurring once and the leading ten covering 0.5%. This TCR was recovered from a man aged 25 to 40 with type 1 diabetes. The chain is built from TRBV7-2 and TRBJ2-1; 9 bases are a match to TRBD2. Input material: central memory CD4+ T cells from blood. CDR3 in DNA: TGTGCCAGCAGCTCGTTAGCGGGAGCTTTATACAATGAGCAGTTCTTC. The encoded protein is CASSSLAGALYNEQFF.